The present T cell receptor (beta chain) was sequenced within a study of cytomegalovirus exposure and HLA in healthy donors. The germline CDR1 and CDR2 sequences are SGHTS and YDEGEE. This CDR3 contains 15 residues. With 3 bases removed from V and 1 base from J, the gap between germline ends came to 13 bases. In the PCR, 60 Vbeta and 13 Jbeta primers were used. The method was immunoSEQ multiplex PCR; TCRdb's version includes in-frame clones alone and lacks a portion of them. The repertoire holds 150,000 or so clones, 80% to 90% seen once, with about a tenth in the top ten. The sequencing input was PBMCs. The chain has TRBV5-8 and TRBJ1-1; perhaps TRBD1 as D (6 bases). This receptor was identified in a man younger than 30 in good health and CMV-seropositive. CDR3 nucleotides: TGTGCCAGCAGCTCTTATGACAGGCCGAACACTGAAGCTTTCTTT. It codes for CASSSYDRPNTEAFF.